This T cell receptor (beta chain) comes out of a study of OX40 agonist ivuxolimab in advanced cancers. This CDR3 region has 16 residues. Looked up from germline, CDR1 is MNHEY and CDR2 is SVGAGI. Clones were read by immunoSEQ multiplex PCR, and TCRdb kept only the in-frame ones, dropping some. Of fewer than 80,000 clones in the sample, over 80% are singletons; the top ten hold 5% to 7%. This clone appeared once. Its cognate antigen is unknown. Other nucleotide sequences from this sample produce the same CDR3. Whole-study results and caveats: Antigen specificity of clonally expanded peripheral T cells was not established.

This chain uses TRBV6-5 with TRBJ2-5; 12 positions match TRBD2. Gene TRBJ2-7 matches the end of the DNA better, so the J call may be wrong. This TCR was recovered from an adult with an advanced solid tumor such as melanoma, head and neck, liver or kidney cancer. The sample was CD4+ or CD8+ T cells sorted from blood, taken in a trial of the OX40 agonist ivuxolimab. The CDR3 protein is CASSYSTSGRSYEQYF. The CDR3 DNA follows: TGTGCCAGCAGTTACTCTACTAGCGGGAGGTCCTACGAGCAGTACTTC.